This TCR beta chain was identified during a study of blood T cell repertoires in COVID-19. This clone was picked up one time. Here immunoSEQ multiplex PCR was the method, and the copy in TCRdb shows in-frame clones only, minus some. The sample holds around 300,000 clones; more than 75% are singletons and the top ten take 4%. There are 17 residues in the CDR3. Looked up from germline, CDR1 is MNHEY and CDR2 is SVGEGT. Between the trimmed V and J ends, which lost 0 bases and 7 bases, there was a span of 19 bases. This TCR was recovered from a woman between 45 and 60 years old with active or convalescent COVID-19. The sample taken for sequencing was peripheral blood. The chain carries TRBV6-2 or TRBV6-3 and TRBJ1-5, with D perhaps TRBD1 (6 bases). CDR3 residues: CASSYSIRGPVQQPQHF. The CDR3, as DNA: TGTGCCAGCAGTTACTCGATCAGGGGACCGGTCCAACAGCCCCAGCATTTT.